The 20 T cell receptor beta chains listed next were all sequenced from one sample in a study of blood T cell repertoires in COVID-19. Here immunoSEQ multiplex PCR was the method, and the copy in TCRdb shows in-frame clones only, minus some. The sample carries over 20,000 clones, 80% to 90% recorded once. The source material was peripheral blood. The receptors originated from an older man with active COVID-19.

The rearrangement links TRBV11-2 to TRBJ2-1; 7 bases fit TRBD2. Germline V gene sequence: CDR1 SGHAT, CDR2 FQNNGV. V was clipped by 5 bases and J by 0 bases; unmatched bases: 10. This CDR3 is 17 amino acids long. DNA for the CDR3: TGTGCCAGCAGCCTCGGGTCTAGCGGCTCCTCCTACAATGAGCAGTTCTTC. This sequence encodes CASSLGSSGSSYNEQFF.

The V gene is TRBV29-1, the J gene TRBJ2-6; possible D gene TRBD2, 5 bases. The germline V gene encodes CDR1 SQVTM and CDR2 ANQGSEA. V lost 4 bases and J lost 4, with 20 bases in between. There are 17 residues in the CDR3. The CDR3 here is CSVAITLREIGANVLTF. The CDR3 DNA reads TGCAGCGTTGCTATTACTTTGAGGGAGATAGGGGCCAACGTCCTGACTTTC.

The chain joins TRBV2 to TRBJ2-1, with 8 bases that match TRBD2. The CDR3 length is 18 residues. V trimming: 4 bases; J trimming: 1 base; junction bases outside the gene matches: 12. The germline V gene has CDR1 SNHLY and CDR2 FYNNEI. The CDR3, as DNA: TGTGCCAGCAGTGGATGGGGTGTTAGCGGGAAATCCTACAATGAGCAGTTCTTC. Translated: CASSGWGVSGKSYNEQFF. The complete variable domain, with remaining parts taken from reference TRBV2 and TRBJ2-1, reads EPEVTQTPSHQVTQMGQEVILRCVPISNHLYFYWYRQILGQKVEFLVSFYNNEISEKSEIFDDQFSVERPDGSNFTLKIRSTKLEDSAMYFCASSGWGVSGKSYNEQFFGPGTRLTVL.

This rearrangement joins TRBV5-1 to TRBJ1-1; no definite D call. The V end lost 1 base, the J end lost 0 bases, and 13 bases lay between the germline ends. Germline CDR1 reads SGHRS; CDR2 reads YFSETQ. The CDR3 is 16 residues long. DNA of the CDR3: TGCGCCAGCAGCTTGCTGGTCAGATCCATGAACACTGAAGCTTTCTTT. Amino acids: CASSLLVRSMNTEAFF.

The chain uses TRBV5-5 and TRBJ1-2, with 8 nucleotides matching TRBD1. The germline CDR1 and CDR2 sequences are SGHKS and YYEKEE (reference sequence). The junction had 10 bases not matched to a gene; V was cut back by 5 bases and J by 7 bases. The CDR3 has 14 amino acids. The CDR3 region is CASRTTQGVSGYTF. The CDR3 DNA sequence: TGTGCCAGCAGAACAACACAGGGGGTCTCTGGCTACACCTTC.

The chain couples TRBV7-9 to TRBJ2-3; 7 positions agree with TRBD2. V lost 5 bases to trimming and J lost 1 base; unmatched junction nucleotides: 3. Germline CDR1 and CDR2: SEHNR and FQNEAQ (reference sequence). The CDR3 is 14 residues long. The CDR3 region has the DNA TGTGCCAGCAGCGTGAGCGGGGGCACAGATACGCAGTATTTT. As protein: CASSVSGGTDTQYF.

CDR3 region: CASSRDRKETQYF. CDR3 coding DNA: TGTGCCAGCAGCCGGGACAGGAAAGAGACCCAGTACTTC. This chain connects TRBV7-3 to TRBJ2-5; 8 bases map to TRBD1. The CDR3 is 13 residues long. Germline lookup yields CDR1 SGHTA and CDR2 FQGTGA. Trimming took 5 bases from V and 3 from J; bases not matched to a gene: 2.

V usage is TRBV27 and J usage is TRBJ1-2; D may be TRBD1 (5 bases). This CDR3 is built from 15 residues. Trimming removed 0 bases from V and 4 bases from J, with 12 bases in between. The V gene's germline CDR1 is MNHEY and CDR2 SMNVEV (reference sequence). The CDR3 sequence is CASSLSGWGSYGYTF. In DNA form, the CDR3 reads TGTGCCAGCAGTTTATCAGGGTGGGGCTCCTATGGCTACACCTTC.

This clone was seen only a few times. This rearrangement joins TRBV5-1 to TRBJ2-7, with 12 bases lining up with TRBD2. The V gene's germline CDR1 is SGHRS and CDR2 YFSETQ. The CDR3 contains 17 residues. V lost 3 bases to trimming and J lost 1 base; unmatched junction nucleotides: 8. The CDR3 DNA reads TGCGCCAGCAGCTACACACTGACTAGCGGGAGTTCCTACGAGCAGTACTTC. Protein sequence: CASSYTLTSGSSYEQYF.

The V and J genes are TRBV29-1 and TRBJ2-1; 9 positions agree with TRBD1. This CDR3 is built from 13 residues. The germline gives CDR1 SQVTM, CDR2 ANQGSEA. This chain's CDR3 is CSAQGQGHNEQFF. In DNA, the CDR3 is TGCAGTGCCCAGGGACAGGGCCACAATGAGCAGTTCTTC.

J is TRBJ2-6 and V is TRBV5-1, with 7 bases identical to TRBD2. The CDR3 runs to 16 residues. V shed 4 bases, J shed 4 bases, and the junction held 8 bases outside the gene matches. From germline, CDR1 is SGHRS and CDR2 YFSETQ. DNA for the CDR3: TGCGCCAGCAGCCGACTAGCTTCAAGCGGGGCCAACGTCCTGACTTTC. It encodes CASSRLASSGANVLTF.

The chain joins TRBV12-3 or TRBV12-4 to TRBJ2-3; D is undetermined. Deletions cut 3 bases from V and 6 bases from J, with 4 bases between. The CDR3 length is 11 residues. The CDR3 DNA reads as TGTGCCAGCAGTTTCATGGATACGCAGTATTTT. This codes for CASSFMDTQYF.

J is TRBJ2-5 and V is TRBV27; 11 bases match TRBD2. V gave up 8 bases and J gave up 4 bases; unmatched junction bases: 9. The CDR3 runs to 15 residues. Germline assignment: CDR1 MNHEY and CDR2 SMNVEV (reference sequence). This CDR3 reads CASRLLAGAPETQYF. CDR3 nucleotides: TGTGCCAGCCGCCTACTAGCGGGAGCCCCAGAGACCCAGTACTTC.

The rearrangement joins TRBV3-1 (or the pseudogene TRBV3-2) to TRBJ2-7, with 8 nucleotides matching TRBD1. CDR1 is LGHDT, CDR2 YNNKEL, per germline (reference sequence). The CDR3 is 14 residues long. V lost 5 bases to trimming and J lost 3 bases; unmatched junction nucleotides: 6. CDR3 in DNA: TGTGCCAGCAGCTCCGACAGGGGAAACTACGAGCAGTACTTC. Protein product: CASSSDRGNYEQYF.

The chain couples TRBV19 to TRBJ2-3; D unresolved. Germline V gene data show CDR1 as LNHDA and CDR2 as SQIVND (reference sequence). The ends were cut back, 5 bases at V and 6 bases at J, with 9 bases in the middle. This CDR3 is 12 amino acids long. The CDR3 spells CASSPRLDTQYF. Here the CDR3 DNA reads TGTGCCAGTAGTCCCAGGTTGGATACGCAGTATTTT.

The chain uses TRBV2 and TRBJ1-2; 8 bases map to TRBD1. This CDR3 region has 13 residues. The germline CDR1 and CDR2 sequences are SNHLY and FYNNEI. The junction had 7 bases not matched to a gene; V was cut back by 10 bases and J by 3 bases. In nucleotides, the CDR3 is TGTGCCACGAGATCGACAGGGGACTATGGCTACACCTTC. It is translated as CATRSTGDYGYTF.

The DNA of the CDR3 is TGTGCCAGCAGCCCGGGGGAAAGCGGGAGGGCCGAAGATACGCAGTATTTT. Translation: CASSPGESGRAEDTQYF. V usage is TRBV11-3 and J usage is TRBJ2-3; 10 positions agree with TRBD2. CDR1 and CDR2 (germline): SGHNT, YENEEA. The J segment lost 5 bases and the V segment lost 5 bases, leaving 13 bases of the junction unmatched. The CDR3 extends over 17 amino acids.

This clone has only one observation. CDR3 loop: CASSLGGVGWQETQYF. For the CDR3, the DNA is TGTGCCAGCAGCTTAGGGGGGGTAGGGTGGCAAGAGACCCAGTACTTC. The chain uses TRBV7-8 and TRBJ2-5, with D perhaps TRBD2 (6 bases). The CDR3 runs to 16 residues. The germline gives CDR1 SGHVS, CDR2 FQNEAQ. The ends were cut back, 1 base at V and 2 bases at J, with 14 bases in the middle.

The genes are TRBV3-1 (or the pseudogene TRBV3-2) and TRBJ2-3; D is uncertain. The germline CDR1 and CDR2 sequences are LGHDT and YNNKEL (reference sequence). With 4 bases removed from V and 1 base from J, the gap between germline ends came to 3 bases. The CDR3 is 12 residues long. Written as DNA, the CDR3 is TGTGCCAGCAGCCCCGGCACAGATACGCAGTATTTT. Translated, it gives CASSPGTDTQYF.

The chain recombines TRBV5-1 with TRBJ2-2, with 9 bases that match TRBD2. The CDR3 runs 13 residues. The V segment lost 1 base and the J segment 8 bases; nucleotides outside the gene matches: 0. Germline assignment: CDR1 SGHRS and CDR2 YFSETQ. CDR3 nucleotide sequence: TGCGCCAGCAGCTTGCTAGCGGGAGGGGAGCTGTTTTTT. It is translated as CASSLLAGGELFF.